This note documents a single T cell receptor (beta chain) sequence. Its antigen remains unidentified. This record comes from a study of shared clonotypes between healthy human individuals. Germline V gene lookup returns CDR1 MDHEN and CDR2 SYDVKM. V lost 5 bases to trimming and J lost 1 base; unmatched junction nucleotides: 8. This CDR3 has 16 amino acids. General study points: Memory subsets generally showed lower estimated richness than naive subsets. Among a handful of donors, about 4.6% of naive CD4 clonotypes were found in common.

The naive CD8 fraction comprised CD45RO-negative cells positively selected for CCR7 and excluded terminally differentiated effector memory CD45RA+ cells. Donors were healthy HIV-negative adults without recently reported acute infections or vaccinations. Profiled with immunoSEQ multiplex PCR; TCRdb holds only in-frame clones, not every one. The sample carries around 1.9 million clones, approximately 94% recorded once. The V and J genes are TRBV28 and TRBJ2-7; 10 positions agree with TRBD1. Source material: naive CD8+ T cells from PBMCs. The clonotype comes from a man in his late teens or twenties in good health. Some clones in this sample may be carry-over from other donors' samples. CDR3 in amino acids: CASSPLGQGGSYEQYF. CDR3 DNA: TGTGCCAGCAGTCCCCTAGGACAGGGGGGTTCCTACGAGCAGTACTTC.